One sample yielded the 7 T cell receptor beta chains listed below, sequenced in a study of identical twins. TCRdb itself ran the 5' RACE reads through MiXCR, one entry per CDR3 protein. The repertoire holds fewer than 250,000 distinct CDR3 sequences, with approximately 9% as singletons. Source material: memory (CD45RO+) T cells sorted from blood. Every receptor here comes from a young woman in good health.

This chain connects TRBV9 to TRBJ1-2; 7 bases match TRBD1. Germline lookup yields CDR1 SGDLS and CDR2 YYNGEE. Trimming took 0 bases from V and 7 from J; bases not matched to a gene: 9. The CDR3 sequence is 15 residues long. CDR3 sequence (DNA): TGTGCCAGCAGCGTAGACCCTACAGGGGTCAGTGGCTACACCTTC. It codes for CASSVDPTGVSGYTF.

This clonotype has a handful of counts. Here the CDR3 reads CASSYVQSAYGYTF. The DNA of the CDR3 is TGTGCCAGCAGTTACGTACAGAGCGCCTATGGCTACACCTTC. The chain is built from TRBV6-2 or TRBV6-3 and TRBJ1-2; D gene unclear. Trimming pared 2 bases from V and 4 bases from J, leaving 11 bases between. From germline, CDR1 is MNHEY and CDR2 SVGEGT. There are 14 residues in the CDR3.

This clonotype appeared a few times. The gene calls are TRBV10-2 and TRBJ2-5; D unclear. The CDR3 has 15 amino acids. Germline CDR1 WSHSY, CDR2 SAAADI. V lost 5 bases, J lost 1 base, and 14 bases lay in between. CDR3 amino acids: CASSPIALPQETQYF. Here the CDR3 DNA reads TGCGCCAGCAGTCCCATAGCCCTTCCCCAAGAGACCCAGTACTTC.

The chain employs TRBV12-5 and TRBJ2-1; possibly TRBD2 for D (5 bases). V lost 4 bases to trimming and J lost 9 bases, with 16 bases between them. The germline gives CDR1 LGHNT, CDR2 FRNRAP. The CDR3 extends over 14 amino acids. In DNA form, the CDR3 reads TGTGCTAGTGGTTCAACGTCAACTAGTATTGAGCAGTTCTTC. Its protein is CASGSTSTSIEQFF. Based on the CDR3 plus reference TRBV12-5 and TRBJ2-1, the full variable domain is DARVTQTPRHKVTEMGQEVTMRCQPILGHNTVFWYRQTMMQGLELLAYFRNRAPLDDSGMPKDRFSAEMPDATLATLKIQPSEPRDSAVYFCASGSTSTSIEQFFGPGTRLTVL.

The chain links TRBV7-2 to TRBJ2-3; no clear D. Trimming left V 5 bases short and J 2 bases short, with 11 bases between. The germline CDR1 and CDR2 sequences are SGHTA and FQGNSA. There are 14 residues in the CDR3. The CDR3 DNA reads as TGTGCCAGCAGCCAAGACTGGACCACAGATACGCAGTATTTT. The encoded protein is CASSQDWTTDTQYF.

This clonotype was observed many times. In nucleotides, the CDR3 is TGTGCCAGCAGTTCGTATAGCGGGAGAGGTAGCACAGATACGCAGTATTTT. Its translation is CASSSYSGRGSTDTQYF. The V call is TRBV12-3 or TRBV12-4, the J call TRBJ2-3; TRBD2 matches 9 bases. CDR3 size: 17 residues. V lost 4 bases and J lost 0; bases outside the gene matches: 8.

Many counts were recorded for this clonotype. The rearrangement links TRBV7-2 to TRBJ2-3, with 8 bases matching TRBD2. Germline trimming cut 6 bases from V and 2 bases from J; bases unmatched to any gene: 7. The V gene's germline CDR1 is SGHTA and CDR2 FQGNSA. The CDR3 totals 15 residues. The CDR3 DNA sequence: TGTGCCAGCAGTAATAGCGGGAACCCCACAGATACGCAGTATTTT. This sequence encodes CASSNSGNPTDTQYF.